This TCR beta chain was obtained from a study of cytomegalovirus exposure and HLA in healthy donors. A multiplex PCR was run with 60 Vbeta primers and 13 Jbeta primers. Assay used: immunoSEQ multiplex PCR; TCRdb lists only in-frame clones, some missing. The sample includes some 190,000 clones, roughly 80% of them seen just once. The CDR3 is made up of 20 amino acids. CDR1 is SGDLS, CDR2 YYNGEE, per germline. V trimming: 4 bases; J trimming: 2 bases; junction bases outside the gene matches: 20. In the case of this clone: Its antigen is undetermined.

Overall study results and limits: Altogether, 170 or so TCR beta chains were recorded as cytomegalovirus-associated. Associated with HLA alleles at 0.05 false discovery rate in a later analysis were some 16,000 TCR beta sequences. The later analysis indicated that the majority of CMV-associated TCR beta chains appeared HLA-restricted. A highly shared variant cluster was judged a likely technical artifact.

The chain has TRBV9 and TRBJ2-1, with TRBD2 matching 8 bases. The sequenced sample consisted of PBMCs. The TCR originated in a woman aged 30 to 39 in good health and CMV-seropositive. The CDR3 here is CASSTSRGGLAGTPYNEQFF. The CDR3 nucleotides are TGTGCCAGCAGCACATCGAGGGGAGGGCTAGCGGGTACTCCCTACAATGAGCAGTTCTTC.